This section outlines one T cell receptor (beta chain) sequence together with its context. This clonotype has ten or more counts. Its antigen target is currently unknown. Base-call qualities are not available, and no considerably larger clone is one nucleotide away. Full-length TCR variable regions were amplified by 5' RACE PCR with constant-region reverse primers, and semi-nested PCR with Nested Universal Primer A was subsequently performed. The ReliaPrep RNA Cell Miniprep System was used to extract total RNA, which was then reverse transcribed into 5'RACE-ready cDNA with the SMARTer RACE 5'/3' Kit. Full-length TCR alpha and beta libraries were barcoded with multiplex adaptors and sequenced on an Illumina MiSeq. The authors' pipeline ran thus. For each of nine subset-tissue groups, sequencing data from the five patients were pooled, and the groups were then compared using unsupervised clustering of TCR gene usage. The Morisita-Horn index was used to calculate repertoire similarity, with shared sequences weighted according to their contribution to each repertoire. TCRdb handled the public reads itself, with Q25 trimming in fastp and clone calling in MiXCR, and kept productive beta chains. For every CDR3 protein sequence, its rows merge into one entry that carries the most common genes and DNA. TCRdb's processing, not the authors', yielded these V and J calls. This sample has around 43,000 distinct CDR3 sequences in its table, and approximately 17% of those were observed once. The ten most abundant clones make up approximately 2.9% of the sample.

This entry is derived from a study (dated by TCRdb to the mid-2010s). Regarding the research as a whole: The study examined whether tumor-infiltrating Tregs in breast cancer are drawn from blood Tregs or arise in situ by conversion from other CD4+ T cell subsets.

To purify naive CD4+ T cells, the Miltenyi Naive CD4+ T Cell Isolation kit was used, and CD25 microbeads served to deplete Tregs. Tregs, naive and memory CD4+ T cells from tumor, blood and ipsilateral draining lymph nodes of a few breast cancer patients underwent full-length TCR alpha and beta sequencing. Tumor tissue and lymph nodes from ipsilateral axillary dissection were perfused with PBS, minced and digested with collagenase I and hyaluronidase. Ficoll density gradient centrifugation was used to isolate mononuclear cells from either lymph nodes or 50 ml of peripheral blood. Sorted cell populations were confirmed by FACS to exceed 90% purity. The paper as a whole reports these results and caveats: Tumor memory CD4+ T cell TCR gene usage was found to cluster with blood and lymph node memory CD4+ cells and with lymph node naive CD4+ cells. The TCR alpha and beta sequences of tumor-infiltrating Tregs showed the greatest overlap with tumor naive CD4+ T cells, followed by blood naive CD4+ T cells. Rather than covering whole repertoires, validation in the larger cohort was restricted to a single TCR beta V-J rearrangement.

Relative to germline, V is 1 base shorter and J is 0 bases shorter, with 9 bases between their ends. CDR3 length: 15 amino acids, cysteine to phenylalanine. Just the 45-base CDR3 DNA is kept, in frame starting at base 1. Looking up the germline V gene yields CDR1 MGHRA and CDR2 YSYEKL. The chain is encoded by TRBV4-1 joined to TRBJ1-1, and possibly TRBD1, on 5 matching bases. This sequence originates from a female donor with breast cancer. The source material was naive CD4+ T cells sorted from a lymph node. The cell subset or site label for this specimen denotes: naive CD4+ T cells, CD4+CD45RA+CD25-. DNA sequence: TGCGCCAGCAGCCAAGCAGGCAGGGTGAACACTGAAGCTTTCTTT. This translates into CASSQAGRVNTEAFF.